The rows below give T cell receptor beta chains drawn from one sample of a study of blood T cell repertoires in COVID-19. Profiling relied on immunoSEQ multiplex PCR, and the TCRdb table lists in-frame clones only, not all of them. The table records a few hundred thousand clones, about 88% of them present only once. The sequenced material came from peripheral blood. Receptors originate from a man aged 70 or older with acute or convalescent COVID-19. Each CDR3 is given with its conserved first and last residue. The order of the fields is J gene, clone size, D gene, V gene, CDR3 protein, CDR3 DNA. The D gene is left open where the match is weak. Clone size, where shown, is once, few, many, or a class for clones that have expanded.

TRBJ2-7,-,TRBD1,TRBV16,CASSPLAGGSYEQYF,TGTGCCAGCAGCCCCCTTGCAGGGGGATCCTACGAGCAGTACTTC
TRBJ2-7,-,-,TRBV7-2,CASGRGGTYEQYF,TGTGCCAGCGGGAGAGGCGGGACCTACGAGCAGTACTTC
TRBJ1-2,-,-,TRBV3-1/TRBV3-2,CASSQEGARAGRYTF,TGTGCCAGCAGCCAAGAAGGGGCGCGAGCGGGACGCTACACCTTC
TRBJ2-1,-,TRBD2,TRBV7-8,CASRSGSTYNEQFF,TGTGCCAGCAGAAGCGGGAGCACCTACAATGAGCAGTTCTTC
TRBJ1-1,-,-,TRBV19,CASSIATHRMFSEAFF,TGTGCCAGTAGTATAGCCACGCATCGCATGTTCAGTGAAGCTTTCTTT
TRBJ1-5,-,TRBD1,TRBV7-9,CASSLGTGPVQGNQPQHF,TGTGCCAGCAGCTTAGGGACAGGGCCCGTCCAAGGCAATCAGCCCCAGCATTTT
TRBJ2-1,-,TRBD2,TRBV4-1,CASSQSTSGLGINEQFF,TGCGCCAGCAGCCAATCGACTAGCGGCTTGGGGATCAATGAGCAGTTCTTC
TRBJ1-5,once,-,TRBV19,CASRNSLNSNQPQHF,TGTGCCAGTAGGAACAGCCTAAATAGCAATCAGCCCCAGCATTTT
TRBJ2-1,-,-,TRBV5-1,CASSLAVAANEQFF,TGCGCCAGCAGCTTGGCGGTAGCGGCCAATGAGCAGTTCTTC
TRBJ2-3,-,TRBD2,TRBV7-9,CASSPGTSGPTDTQYF,TGTGCCAGCAGCCCCGGGACTAGCGGCCCCACAGATACGCAGTATTTT
TRBJ2-7,-,-,TRBV12-3/TRBV12-4,CASRVGHNEQYF,TGTGCCAGCAGGGTGGGACACAACGAGCAGTACTTC
TRBJ2-3,-,TRBD2,TRBV29-1,CSAAPWGLAGGSTDTQYF,TGCAGCGCCGCCCCATGGGGACTAGCGGGAGGAAGCACAGATACGCAGTATTTT
TRBJ2-2,-,TRBD1,TRBV7-3,CASSFHPGTGRPGELFF,TGTGCCAGCAGCTTCCACCCCGGGACAGGCCGCCCCGGGGAGCTGTTTTTT
TRBJ1-3,-,TRBD1,TRBV7-2,CASSPTVTGSGNTIYF,TGTGCCAGCAGCCCGACCGTGACAGGGTCTGGAAACACCATATATTTT
TRBJ1-5,-,-,TRBV6-2/TRBV6-3,CASSYSRGGYNQPQHF,TGTGCCAGCAGTTACTCGAGGGGGGGTTACAATCAGCCCCAGCATTTT
TRBJ1-5,-,TRBD1,TRBV25-1,CASRQTGDSQPQHF,TGTGCCAGCAGACAGACAGGGGACAGCCAGCCCCAGCATTTT
TRBJ1-3,-,-,TRBV9,CASSVGHFSGSGNTIYF,TGTGCCAGCAGCGTAGGGCATTTCAGTGGCTCTGGAAACACCATATATTTT
TRBJ2-1,few,-,TRBV7-8,CASSLGGPVRQFF,TGTGCCAGCAGCTTAGGAGGGCCGGTGAGGCAGTTCTTC
TRBJ2-5,-,-,TRBV14,CASSQVRETQYF,TGTGCCAGCAGCCAAGTGCGGGAGACCCAGTACTTC
TRBJ2-5,-,-,TRBV11-3,CASSWGQAGETQYF,TGTGCCAGCAGCTGGGGACAAGCTGGCGAGACCCAGTACTTC
TRBJ2-7,-,TRBD2,TRBV9,CASSQRRLAETYEQYF,TGTGCCAGCAGCCAACGAAGACTAGCGGAGACCTACGAGCAGTACTTC
TRBJ2-1,medium-sized,-,TRBV18,CASSPPGHDRQFF,TGTGCCAGCTCACCACCGGGACACGACCGTCAGTTCTTC